The entry that follows covers one T cell receptor beta chain sequence. This entry is derived from a study of blood T cells in healthy people across ages. Germline V gene lookup returns CDR1 SNHLY and CDR2 FYNNEI. The CDR3 spans 13 residues. The ends were cut back, 6 bases at V and 4 bases at J, with 12 bases in the middle. A J-beta primer mix and a sample-barcoded 5' primer were used in a second PCR of roughly 7 to 12 cycles. TCRdb ran MiXCR on the 5' RACE reads and lists one entry per CDR3 protein. This repertoire shows about 640,000 distinct CDR3 sequences, under 70% found once; its top ten account for 35% to 40%.

This receptor was identified in a man in his sixties in good health. Material for sequencing was blood. The chain couples TRBV2 to TRBJ1-2; maybe TRBD1 (5 bases). The CDR3 DNA sequence: TGTGCCAGCAGCGCTGACAGCCTCTATGGCTACACCTTC. Residues: CASSADSLYGYTF.